This T cell receptor beta chain derives from a study of T-cell reconstitution after alpha-beta-depleted transplantation in children. Study outcomes and limitations: At the one-year point after transplant, T-cell counts and TCRbeta diversity were found to come mostly from T cells that had been newly produced.

This clonotype occurred many times. The antigen remains unidentified. Preparing the TCRbeta library involved the use of unique molecular identifiers. TCRdb re-analysed the PCR reads in MiXCR, keeping a single row per CDR3 protein. Of a few hundred thousand distinct CDR3 sequences in the sample, 5.5% to 7% are singletons; the top ten hold 5.5% to 6.5%. The ends were cut back, 1 base at V and 9 bases at J, with 3 bases in the middle. Germline V gene data show CDR1 as LGHDT and CDR2 as YNNKEL (reference sequence). CDR3 length: 11 residues. This specimen consisted of PBMCs, obtained before TCRalphabeta/CD19-depleted stem cell transplant. The V gene is TRBV3-1, the J gene TRBJ1-4; no clear D. The receptor was isolated from a boy under 10 years old with acute lymphoblastic leukemia, due to receive a stem cell transplant. CDR3 nucleotide sequence: TGTGCCAGCAGCCAAGTACAAAAACTGTTTTTT. As protein: CASSQVQKLFF.